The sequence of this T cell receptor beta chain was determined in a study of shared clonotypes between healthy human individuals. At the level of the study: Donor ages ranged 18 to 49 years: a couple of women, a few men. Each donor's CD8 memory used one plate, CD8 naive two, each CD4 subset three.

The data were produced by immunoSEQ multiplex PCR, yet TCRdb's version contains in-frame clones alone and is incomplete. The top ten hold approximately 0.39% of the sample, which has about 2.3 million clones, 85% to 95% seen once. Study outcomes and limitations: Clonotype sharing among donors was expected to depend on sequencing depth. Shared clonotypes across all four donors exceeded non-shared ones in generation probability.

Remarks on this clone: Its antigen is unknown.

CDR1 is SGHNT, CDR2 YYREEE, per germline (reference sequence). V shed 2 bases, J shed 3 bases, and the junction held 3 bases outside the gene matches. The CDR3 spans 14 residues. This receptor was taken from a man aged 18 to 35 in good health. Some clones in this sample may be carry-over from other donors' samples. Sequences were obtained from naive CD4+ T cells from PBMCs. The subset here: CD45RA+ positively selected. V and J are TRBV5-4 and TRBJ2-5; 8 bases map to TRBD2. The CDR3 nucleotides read TGTGCCAGCAGCTTCTTCGGGAGGGAAGAGACCCAGTACTTC. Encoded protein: CASSFFGREETQYF.